These 20 T cell receptor beta chains were all obtained from the same sample, sequenced in a study of shared clonotypes between healthy human individuals. Produced via immunoSEQ multiplex PCR; TCRdb's table is partial and in-frame only. The data contain around 1.5 million clones, 98% of them singletons. Sequencing was done on a sample of naive CD4+ T cells sorted from blood. Described subset: CD45RA+ positively selected. The receptors were gathered from a man under 40 in good health.

The chain is built from TRBV2 and TRBJ2-2, with 9 bases that match TRBD1. CDR1 is SNHLY, CDR2 FYNNEI, per germline. This CDR3 is 16 amino acids long. Germline trimming cut 3 bases from V and 1 base from J; bases unmatched to any gene: 3. CDR3 in amino acids: CASSEGTGRNTGELFF. DNA for the CDR3: TGTGCCAGCAGTGAGGGGACAGGGCGGAACACCGGGGAGCTGTTTTTT. The full variable domain, completed using reference TRBV2 and TRBJ2-2, is EPEVTQTPSHQVTQMGQEVILRCVPISNHLYFYWYRQILGQKVEFLVSFYNNEISEKSEIFDDQFSVERPDGSNFTLKIRSTKLEDSAMYFCASSEGTGRNTGELFFGEGSRLTVL.

This sequence joins TRBV28 and TRBJ2-7; 15 nucleotides match TRBD2. Germline V lookup: CDR1 MDHEN, CDR2 SYDVKM. The ends lost 5 bases at V and 4 bases at J; junction bases unmatched: 9. CDR3 size: 17 residues. The CDR3 region has the DNA TGTGCCAGCAGTCCCGGACTAGCGGGAGGGCCAATGTACGAGCAGTACTTC. Its translation is CASSPGLAGGPMYEQYF.

This chain links TRBV5-5 with TRBJ2-7; D not resolved. This CDR3 spans 15 amino acids. Germline V CDR1 and CDR2: SGHKS, YYEKEE (reference sequence). Trimming pared 1 base from V and 2 bases from J, leaving 13 bases between. CDR3 DNA: TGTGCCAGCAGCTTGTCCCTCAGCGAGACCTACGAGCAGTACTTC. Protein sequence: CASSLSLSETYEQYF. Full variable domain (remainder filled in from reference TRBV5-5 and TRBJ2-7): DAGVTQSPTHLIKTRGQQVTLRCSPISGHKSVSWYQQVLGQGPQFIFQYYEKEERGRGNFPDRFSARQFPNYSSELNVNALLLGDSALYLCASSLSLSETYEQYFGPGTRLTVT.

This chain links TRBV4-1 with TRBJ2-5; D is perhaps TRBD2 (6 bases). The CDR3 has 13 residues. Trimming shortened V by 1 base and J by 14 bases, and 17 bases separated the two germline ends. The V gene's germline CDR1 is MGHRA and CDR2 YSYEKL. The CDR3 loop is CASSQVTVGLLYF. CDR3 bases: TGCGCCAGCAGCCAAGTCACAGTGGGACTCCTCTACTTC.

This chain links TRBV12-5 with TRBJ2-3; no firm D call. V was trimmed by 6 bases and J by 5 bases, leaving 9 bases between them. The CDR3 is 12 amino acids. Germline CDR1 is LGHNT and CDR2 is FRNRAP. CDR3 in DNA: TGTGCTAGTGGCTCTACCATAGATACGCAGTATTTT. Translated: CASGSTIDTQYF.

The rearrangement uses TRBV14 and TRBJ2-3; D tentatively reads TRBD1 or TRBD2 (5 bases each). The CDR3 runs 15 residues. Between the trimmed V and J ends, which lost 3 bases and 3 bases, there was a span of 13 bases. Germline loops: CDR1 SGHDN, CDR2 FVKESK. CDR3 nucleotides: TGTGCCAGCAGCCATGAGGGGTGGCGGACAGATACGCAGTATTTT. Protein product: CASSHEGWRTDTQYF.

V is TRBV7-9 and J is TRBJ2-6; D unclear. The CDR3 totals 14 residues. V lost 1 base and J 4 bases, leaving 5 bases between the germline ends. Germline CDR1 SEHNR, CDR2 FQNEAQ (reference sequence). CDR3 region: CASSLVGGANVLTF. The CDR3 bases are TGTGCCAGCAGCTTAGTAGGCGGGGCCAACGTCCTGACTTTC. Drawing the rest from reference TRBV7-9 and TRBJ2-6, the complete variable domain is DTGVSQNPRHKITKRGQNVTFRCDPISEHNRLYWYRQTLGQGPEFLTYFQNEAQLEKSRLLSDRFSAERPKGSFSTLEIQRTEQGDSAMYLCASSLVGGANVLTFGAGSRLTVL.

This clone is a singleton in its sample. V gene TRBV30 combines with J gene TRBJ2-7, with 9 bases matching TRBD1. This CDR3 is 15 amino acids long. Germline CDR1 and CDR2: GTSNPN and SVGIG (reference sequence). J gave up 2 bases and V 1 base, and 6 bases lay outside the gene matches. Here the CDR3 DNA reads TGTGCCTGGAGTGGATCGCGGACAGGGGCCTACGAGCAGTACTTC. As protein: CAWSGSRTGAYEQYF.

The chain's CDR3 is CASSPGTDGDTQYF. In DNA form, the CDR3 reads TGTGCCAGCAGCCCAGGTACGGATGGCGATACGCAGTATTTT. This chain joins TRBV11-3 and TRBJ2-3; no firm D call. Trimming stripped 5 bases from V and 6 bases from J, with 15 bases between. The CDR3 spans 14 residues. Germline V gene sequence: CDR1 SGHNT, CDR2 YENEEA.

This clone was seen once. This CDR3 reads CASSRIAGGPHEQFF. In nucleotides, the CDR3 is TGTGCCAGCAGCAGGATAGCGGGAGGGCCCCATGAGCAGTTCTTC. The rearrangement links TRBV27 to TRBJ2-1, with 11 bases fitting TRBD2. The CDR3 is 15 residues long. V lost 6 bases and J lost 8; bases outside the gene matches: 9. Looked up from germline, CDR1 is MNHEY and CDR2 is SMNVEV (reference sequence).

The chain recombines TRBV5-4 with TRBJ2-3; D possibly corresponds to TRBD2 (6 bases). The germline V gene encodes CDR1 SGHNT and CDR2 YYREEE (reference sequence). Trimming left V 0 bases short and J 2 bases short, with 10 bases between. The CDR3 is 15 residues long. The CDR3 sequence: CASSLDSGSTDTQYF. Here the CDR3 DNA reads TGTGCCAGCAGCTTGGATAGCGGCTCCACAGATACGCAGTATTTT. Using reference TRBV5-4 and TRBJ2-3 for the parts outside the CDR3, the full variable domain is ETGVTQSPTHLIKTRGQQVTLRCSSQSGHNTVSWYQQALGQGPQFIFQYYREEENGRGNFPPRFSGLQFPNYSSELNVNALELDDSALYLCASSLDSGSTDTQYFGPGTRLTVL.

V and J are TRBV28 and TRBJ1-2; 9 bases line up with TRBD1. Germline values: CDR1 MDHEN, CDR2 SYDVKM. The CDR3 consists of 14 residues. V was clipped by 7 bases and J by 5 bases; unmatched bases: 8. DNA of the CDR3: TGTGCCAGCACTGGACAGGGGAATTATTATGGCTACACCTTC. This translates into CASTGQGNYYGYTF.

The chain combines TRBV5-4 with TRBJ2-1; the match to TRBD1 covers 9 bases. This CDR3 is 15 amino acids long. Germline CDR1 is SGHNT and CDR2 is YYREEE (reference sequence). V shed 4 bases, J shed 5 bases, and the junction held 7 bases outside the gene matches. The CDR3 DNA is TGTGCCAGCAGCGGGGGGACAGGGAGGAACAATGAGCAGTTCTTC. Translating gives CASSGGTGRNNEQFF. The complete variable domain, with remaining parts taken from reference TRBV5-4 and TRBJ2-1, reads ETGVTQSPTHLIKTRGQQVTLRCSSQSGHNTVSWYQQALGQGPQFIFQYYREEENGRGNFPPRFSGLQFPNYSSELNVNALELDDSALYLCASSGGTGRNNEQFFGPGTRLTVL.

V and J are TRBV18 and TRBJ1-4, with TRBD1 matching 7 bases. After removal of 6 bases from V and 1 base from J, the junction contained 11 bases not matched to a gene. In germline, CDR1 is KGHSH, CDR2 LQKENI. This CDR3 is 17 amino acids long. DNA for the CDR3: TGTGCCAGCTCCCAAATGACACAGGGGCGAACTAATGAAAAACTGTTTTTT. Translated: CASSQMTQGRTNEKLFF.

This clone is a singleton in its sample. Within the sample, other DNA sequences also encode this same CDR3. The genes are TRBV2 and TRBJ1-1; D not resolved. With 7 bases removed from V and 1 base from J, the gap between germline ends came to 10 bases. The CDR3 is 13 amino acids. Per the germline V gene, CDR1 is SNHLY and CDR2 is FYNNEI. The DNA for the CDR3 is TGTGCCAGCACTATCCAGGCGAACACTGAAGCTTTCTTT. It is translated as CASTIQANTEAFF.

This clone was counted a single time. The chain carries TRBV4-1 and TRBJ1-2, with TRBD1 as a possible D gene (5 bases). CDR1 and CDR2 (germline): MGHRA, YSYEKL. The CDR3 totals 15 residues. V dropped 0 bases and J dropped 4 bases, with 12 bases sitting between them. In DNA form, the CDR3 reads TGCGCCAGCAGCCAAGATCACGGGGGACGCTATGGCTACACCTTC. The encoded protein is CASSQDHGGRYGYTF.

The chain has TRBV28 and TRBJ2-7; 10 positions agree with TRBD2. The CDR3 runs 14 residues. CDR1 and CDR2 from the germline V gene are MDHEN and SYDVKM. V was clipped by 7 bases and J by 0 bases; unmatched bases: 3. The CDR3 loop is CASMTSGHSYEQYF. CDR3 coding DNA: TGTGCCAGCATGACTAGCGGGCACTCCTACGAGCAGTACTTC.

The chain uses TRBV11-2 and TRBJ2-5; D perhaps matches TRBD1 (6 bases). V shed 5 bases and J shed 7 bases, with 17 bases lying between them. Looked up from germline, CDR1 is SGHAT and CDR2 is FQNNGV. The CDR3 runs to 14 residues. The CDR3, as DNA: TGTGCCAGCAGCCCCCGGACAGTTGGTTGGACCCAGTACTTC. Its protein product is CASSPRTVGWTQYF.

The rearrangement links TRBV18 to TRBJ2-7, with 16 bases lining up with TRBD2. The CDR3 spans 18 residues. Germline loops: CDR1 KGHSH, CDR2 LQKENI. With 6 bases clipped from V and 5 bases from J, the junction kept 13 bases outside the gene matches. The CDR3 loop is CASSSGTSGRAIINEQYF. CDR3 nucleotide sequence: TGTGCCAGCTCGTCCGGGACTAGCGGGAGGGCCATCATCAACGAGCAGTACTTC.

CDR3 region: CASQGSGADTQYF. The CDR3 DNA reads as TGTGCCAGCCAGGGTTCGGGGGCAGATACGCAGTATTTT. V is TRBV6-5 and J is TRBJ2-3; possible D gene TRBD2, 6 bases. The V gene's germline CDR1 is MNHEY and CDR2 SVGAGI. Trimming removed 8 bases from V and 4 bases from J, with 13 bases in between. The CDR3 loop spans 13 amino acids.